The T cell receptor (beta chain) described here comes from a study of blood T cell repertoires in COVID-19. Across the whole study: T cells, B-cell-depleted T cells, or PBMCs provided the cDNA or gDNA that served as material.

Profiled with immunoSEQ multiplex PCR; TCRdb holds only in-frame clones, not every one. This table holds 190,000 or so clones, about 88% found once. Per germline, CDR1 MNHEY and CDR2 SVGAGI. This CDR3 is built from 13 residues. V lost 6 bases, J lost 4 bases, and 11 bases lay in between. Sequencing was carried out using peripheral blood. The chain recombines TRBV6-5 with TRBJ2-3, with D possibly matching TRBD2 (7 bases). This clonotype was obtained from a woman aged 30 to 39 with active or convalescent COVID-19. The CDR3 DNA follows: TGTGCCAGCAGAGGGGGGGACGCAGATACGCAGTATTTT. Its protein product is CASRGGDADTQYF.